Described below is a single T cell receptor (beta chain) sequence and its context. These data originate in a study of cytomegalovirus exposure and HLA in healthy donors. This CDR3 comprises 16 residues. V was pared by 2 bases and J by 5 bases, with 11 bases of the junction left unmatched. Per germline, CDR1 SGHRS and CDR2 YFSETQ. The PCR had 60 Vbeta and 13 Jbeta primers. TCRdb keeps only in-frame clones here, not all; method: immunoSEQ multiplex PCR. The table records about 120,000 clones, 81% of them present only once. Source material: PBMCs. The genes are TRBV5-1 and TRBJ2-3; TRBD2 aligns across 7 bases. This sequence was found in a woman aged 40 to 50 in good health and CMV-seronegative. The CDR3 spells CASSFRASGVGDTQYF. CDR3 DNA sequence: TGCGCCAGCAGCTTTAGGGCTAGCGGTGTAGGAGATACGCAGTATTTT.